This T cell receptor beta chain is from a study of cytomegalovirus exposure and HLA in healthy donors. Germline values: CDR1 SGHDT, CDR2 YYEEEE. Trimming took off 2 bases at V and 3 bases at J, with 9 bases between the two ends. The CDR3 contains 14 residues. Findings of the study overall: Association of a missense DCLRE1C variant with TCR beta V- and J-gene trimming was reported in a later analysis.

A multiplex PCR was run with 60 Vbeta primers and 13 Jbeta primers. The assay was immunoSEQ multiplex PCR, and TCRdb's table has in-frame clones only and misses some. The sample has over 130,000 clones, 80% seen once. Of note for this clone: As yet, its antigen is unknown. The sample holds other DNA sequences that translate to the same CDR3.

The V call is TRBV5-6, the J call TRBJ1-5; a possible D gene is TRBD1 (6 bases). This TCR came from a man aged 45 to 65 in good health and CMV-seronegative. Sequencing was performed on PBMCs. CDR3: CASSFQGFNQPQHF. The CDR3 DNA reads as TGTGCCAGCAGCTTTCAGGGGTTCAATCAGCCCCAGCATTTT.